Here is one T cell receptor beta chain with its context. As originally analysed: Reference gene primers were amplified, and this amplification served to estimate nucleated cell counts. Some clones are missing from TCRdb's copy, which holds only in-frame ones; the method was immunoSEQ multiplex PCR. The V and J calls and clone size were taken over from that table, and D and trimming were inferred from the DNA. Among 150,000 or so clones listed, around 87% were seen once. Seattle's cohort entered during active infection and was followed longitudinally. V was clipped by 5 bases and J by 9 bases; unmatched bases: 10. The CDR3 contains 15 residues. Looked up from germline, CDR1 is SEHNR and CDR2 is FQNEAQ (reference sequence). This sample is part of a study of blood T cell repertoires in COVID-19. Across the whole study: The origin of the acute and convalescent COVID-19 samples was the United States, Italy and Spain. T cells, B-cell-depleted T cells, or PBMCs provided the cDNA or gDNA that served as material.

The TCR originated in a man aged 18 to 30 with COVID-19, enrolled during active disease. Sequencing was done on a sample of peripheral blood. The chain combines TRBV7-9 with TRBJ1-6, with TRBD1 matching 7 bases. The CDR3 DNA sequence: TGTGCCAGCAGCCCCGGACAGGAACGAGGTTCACCCCTCCACTTT. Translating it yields CASSPGQERGSPLHF.